This T cell receptor beta chain came from a study of regulatory T cells in long-lasting Graves disease. Germline V gene data show CDR1 as MGHRA and CDR2 as YSYEKL. V was clipped by 1 base and J by 2 bases, with 12 bases between them. CDR3 length equals 15 residues. This clonotype was observed a handful of times. Antigen specificity is unknown. Documented time point: newly diagnosed GD, antithyroid drugs for less than 3 months. PBMC-extracted RNA yielded the TCR library. To make TCR beta libraries, researchers used iRepertoire HTBI primers and Arm-PCR of CDR3 regions. TCRdb independently ran MiXCR on the multiplex PCR reads; one entry per CDR3 protein. The sample has some 450,000 distinct CDR3 sequences, around 17% seen once. Overall study results and limits: Not thyroid tissue but only peripheral blood was studied. Persistent disease preferred TRBV28, TRBJ1-2 and TRBJ2-5; new disease, TRBV20-1 and TRBJ2-1. Limited samples may have lowered accuracy.

The same specimen was also included in a second study, on T cells in Graves' hyperthyroidism and ophthalmopathy. From that second work: Primed by the HTBI set, a first-round RT-PCR was run on the TCR CDR3.

This specimen consisted of peripheral blood mononuclear cells (PBMCs), obtained at new diagnosis, from a patient treated with antithyroid drugs. This TCR came from a woman under 40 with Graves disease. The gene calls are TRBV4-1 and TRBJ2-7; perhaps TRBD1 as D (6 bases). The CDR3 here is CASSQGDILPYEQYF. Here the CDR3 DNA reads TGCGCCAGCAGCCAAGGGGACATTTTACCCTACGAGCAGTACTTC.